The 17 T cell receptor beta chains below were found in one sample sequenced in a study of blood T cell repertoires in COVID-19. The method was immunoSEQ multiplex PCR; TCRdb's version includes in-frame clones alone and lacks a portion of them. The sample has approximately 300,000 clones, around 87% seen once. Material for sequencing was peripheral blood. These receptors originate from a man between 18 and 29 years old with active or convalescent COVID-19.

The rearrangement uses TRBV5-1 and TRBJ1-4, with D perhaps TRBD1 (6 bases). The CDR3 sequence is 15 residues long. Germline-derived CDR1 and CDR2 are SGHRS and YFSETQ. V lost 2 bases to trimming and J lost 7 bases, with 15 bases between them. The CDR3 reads CASSFDRPFGEKLFF. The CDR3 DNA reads TGCGCCAGCAGCTTTGACAGGCCCTTTGGTGAAAAACTGTTTTTT.

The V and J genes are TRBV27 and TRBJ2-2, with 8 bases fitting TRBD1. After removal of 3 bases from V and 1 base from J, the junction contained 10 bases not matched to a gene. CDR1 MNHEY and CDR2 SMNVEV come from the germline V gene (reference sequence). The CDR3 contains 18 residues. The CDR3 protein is CASSFALDRVMNTGELFF. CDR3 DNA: TGTGCCAGCAGTTTCGCCTTGGACAGGGTAATGAACACCGGGGAGCTGTTTTTT.

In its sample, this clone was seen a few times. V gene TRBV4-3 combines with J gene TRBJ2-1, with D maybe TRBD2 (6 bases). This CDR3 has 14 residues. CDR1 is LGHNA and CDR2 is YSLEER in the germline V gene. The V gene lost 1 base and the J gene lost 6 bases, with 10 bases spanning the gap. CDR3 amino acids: CASSQVWRGNEQFF. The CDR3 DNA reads TGCGCCAGCAGCCAAGTGTGGCGGGGCAATGAGCAGTTCTTC.

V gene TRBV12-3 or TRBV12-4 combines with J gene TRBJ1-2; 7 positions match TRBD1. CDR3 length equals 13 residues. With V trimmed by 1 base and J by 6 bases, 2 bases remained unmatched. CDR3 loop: CASSLGTGDGYTF. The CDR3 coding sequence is TGTGCCAGCAGTTTAGGGACAGGAGATGGCTACACCTTC.

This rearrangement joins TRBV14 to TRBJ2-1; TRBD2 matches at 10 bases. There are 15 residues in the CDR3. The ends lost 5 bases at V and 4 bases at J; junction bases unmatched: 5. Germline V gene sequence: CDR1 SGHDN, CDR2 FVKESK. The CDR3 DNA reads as TGTGCCAGCAGCTCGCTAGCGGGAGCTTACAATGAGCAGTTCTTC. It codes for CASSSLAGAYNEQFF.

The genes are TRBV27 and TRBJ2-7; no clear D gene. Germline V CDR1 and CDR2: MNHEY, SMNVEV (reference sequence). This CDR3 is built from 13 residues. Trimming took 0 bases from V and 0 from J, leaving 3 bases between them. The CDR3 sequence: CASSLSRSYEQYF. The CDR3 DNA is TGTGCCAGCAGTTTATCCCGCTCCTACGAGCAGTACTTC.

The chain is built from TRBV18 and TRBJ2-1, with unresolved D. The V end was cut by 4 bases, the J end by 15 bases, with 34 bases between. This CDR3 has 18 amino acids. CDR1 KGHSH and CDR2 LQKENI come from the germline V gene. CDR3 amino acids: CASSRPPRNNDPGYPLFF. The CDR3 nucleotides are TGTGCCAGCTCACGACCCCCCAGAAACAATGACCCCGGGTATCCTCTGTTCTTC.

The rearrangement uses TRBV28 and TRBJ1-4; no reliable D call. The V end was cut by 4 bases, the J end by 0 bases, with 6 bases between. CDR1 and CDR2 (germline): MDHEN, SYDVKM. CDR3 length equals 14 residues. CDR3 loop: CASSYLSTNEKLFF. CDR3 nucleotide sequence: TGTGCCAGCAGTTACCTATCAACTAATGAAAAACTGTTTTTT.

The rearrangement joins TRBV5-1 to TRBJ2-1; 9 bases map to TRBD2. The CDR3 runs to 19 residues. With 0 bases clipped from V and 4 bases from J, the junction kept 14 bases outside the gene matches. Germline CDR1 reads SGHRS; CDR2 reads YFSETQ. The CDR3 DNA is TGCGCCAGCAGCTTGGGAGGTGCCGGCGGGAGGGTAGAGTACAATGAGCAGTTCTTC. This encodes CASSLGGAGGRVEYNEQFF.

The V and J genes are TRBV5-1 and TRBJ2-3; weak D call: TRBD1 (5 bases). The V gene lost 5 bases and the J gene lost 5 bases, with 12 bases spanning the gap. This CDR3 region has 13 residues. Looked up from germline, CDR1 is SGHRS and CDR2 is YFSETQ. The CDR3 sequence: CASRGVSRDTQYF. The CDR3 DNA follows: TGCGCCAGCAGAGGGGTGAGTCGAGATACGCAGTATTTT.

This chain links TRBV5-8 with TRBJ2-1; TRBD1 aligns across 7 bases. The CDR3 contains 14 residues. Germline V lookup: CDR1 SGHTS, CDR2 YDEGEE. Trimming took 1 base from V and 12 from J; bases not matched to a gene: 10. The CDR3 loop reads CASSLSGVWDRQFF. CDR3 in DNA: TGTGCCAGCAGCTTGTCTGGGGTTTGGGACAGGCAGTTCTTC. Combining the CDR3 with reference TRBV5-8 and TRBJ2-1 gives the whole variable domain EAGVTQSPTHLIKTRGQQATLRCSPISGHTSVYWYQQALGLGLQFLLWYDEGEERNRGNFPPRFSGRQFPNYSSELNVNALELEDSALYLCASSLSGVWDRQFFGPGTRLTVL.

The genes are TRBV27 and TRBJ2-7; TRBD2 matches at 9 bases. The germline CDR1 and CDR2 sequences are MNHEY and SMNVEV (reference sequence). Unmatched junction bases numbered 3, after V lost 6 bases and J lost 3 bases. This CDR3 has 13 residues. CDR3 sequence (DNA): TGTGCCAGCAGGTTAGCGGGGGACTACGAGCAGTACTTC. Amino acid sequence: CASRLAGDYEQYF.

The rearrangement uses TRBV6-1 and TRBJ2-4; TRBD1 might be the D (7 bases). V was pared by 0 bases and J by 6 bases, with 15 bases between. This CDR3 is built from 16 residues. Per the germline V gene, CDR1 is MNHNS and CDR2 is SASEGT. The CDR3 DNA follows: TGTGCCAGCAGTGAAGCCAAGGGGACAGCGGGAAACATTCAGTACTTC. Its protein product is CASSEAKGTAGNIQYF.

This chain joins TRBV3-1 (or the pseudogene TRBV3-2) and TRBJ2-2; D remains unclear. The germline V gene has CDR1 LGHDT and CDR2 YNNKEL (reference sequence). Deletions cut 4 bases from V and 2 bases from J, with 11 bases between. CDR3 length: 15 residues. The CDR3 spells CASSPHRLNTGELFF. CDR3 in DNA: TGTGCCAGCAGCCCGCACAGATTAAACACCGGGGAGCTGTTTTTT.

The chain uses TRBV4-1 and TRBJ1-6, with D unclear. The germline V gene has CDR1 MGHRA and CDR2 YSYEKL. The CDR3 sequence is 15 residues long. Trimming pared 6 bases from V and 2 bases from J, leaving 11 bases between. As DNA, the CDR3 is TGCGCCAGCAGTCCGGAGTCCCCCTATAATTCACCCCTCCACTTT. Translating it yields CASSPESPYNSPLHF.

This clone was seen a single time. CDR3 DNA sequence: TGTGCCAGCAGCCGCGACGCGGGTGGGACTGAAGCTTTCTTT. Translation: CASSRDAGGTEAFF. The V gene is TRBV7-9, the J gene TRBJ1-1, with unresolved D. Deletions cut 5 bases from V and 5 bases from J, with 15 bases between. Germline values: CDR1 SEHNR, CDR2 FQNEAQ (reference sequence). The CDR3 has 14 residues.

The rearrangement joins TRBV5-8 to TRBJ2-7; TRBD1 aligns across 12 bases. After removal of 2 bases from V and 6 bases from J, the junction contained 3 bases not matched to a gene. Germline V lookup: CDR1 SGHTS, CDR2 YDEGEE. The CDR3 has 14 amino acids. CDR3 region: CASSFGTGGPEQYF. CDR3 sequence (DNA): TGTGCCAGCAGCTTCGGGACAGGGGGCCCCGAGCAGTACTTC.